This TCR beta chain was identified during a study of T cell changes during pregnancy in multiple sclerosis. The data were produced by immunoSEQ multiplex PCR, yet TCRdb's version contains in-frame clones alone and is incomplete. Of over 90,000 clones listed, approximately 95% were seen once; the top ten hold roughly 0.95%. With 5 bases removed from V and 0 bases from J, the gap between germline ends came to 14 bases. Germline assignment: CDR1 MDHEN and CDR2 SYDVKM. This CDR3 contains 15 residues. The specimen was peripheral blood, collected after pregnancy. The chain links TRBV28 to TRBJ2-7, with D tentatively TRBD1 (5 bases). The receptor comes from a female donor with multiple sclerosis, enrolled in a pregnancy study. CDR3 region: CASSPQGPASYEQYF. Here the CDR3 DNA reads TGTGCCAGCAGTCCCCAGGGTCCCGCCTCCTACGAGCAGTACTTC.